These 27 T cell receptor beta chains were all obtained from the same sample, sequenced in a study of T cells in Graves' hyperthyroidism and ophthalmopathy. From RNA transcripts, TCR beta CDR3 regions were amplified. The HTBI primer set was used in a first-round RT-PCR of the TCR CDR3. A single record per CDR3 protein comes from TCRdb applying MiXCR to the multiplex PCR reads. The sample records a few hundred thousand distinct CDR3 sequences, roughly 15% being singletons. The specimen sequenced was blood. Receptors originate from a woman younger than 45 with Graves' ophthalmopathy.

The J gene is TRBJ1-3, the V gene TRBV7-9; D not certain. The CDR3 contains 13 residues. Germline V gives CDR1 SEHNR, CDR2 FQNEAQ (reference sequence). The germline V and J ends were trimmed by 7 bases and 0 bases, with 7 bases remaining between them. The CDR3 nucleotides read TGTGCCAGCATCCACAGCTCTGGAAACACCATATATTTT. Protein: CASIHSSGNTIYF.

This clonotype was observed a few times. The chain carries TRBV7-2 and TRBJ2-6, with 8 bases that match TRBD2. V was clipped by 6 bases and J by 2 bases; unmatched bases: 3. Germline V gives CDR1 SGHTA, CDR2 FQGNSA. This CDR3 has 15 amino acids. The CDR3 DNA sequence: TGTGCCAGCAGTCTTAGCGGGACTGGGGCCAACGTCCTGACTTTC. It encodes CASSLSGTGANVLTF.

This clonotype was found a few times. The rearrangement uses TRBV7-6 and TRBJ2-2, with 7 bases identical to TRBD2. There are 18 residues in the CDR3. Trimming removed 1 base from V and 1 base from J; junction bases left unmatched: 9. Germline values: CDR1 SGHVS, CDR2 FNYEAQ. DNA for the CDR3: TGTGCCAGCAGCTTAGGGGTTCCCACTAGCGTGAACACCGGGGAGCTGTTTTTT. Translated: CASSLGVPTSVNTGELFF.

The table lists this clonotype with a few counts. V is TRBV18 and J is TRBJ2-7, with 8 bases that match TRBD2. CDR1 is KGHSH and CDR2 is LQKENI in the germline V gene. Trimming at V came to 3 bases and at J to 5 bases, leaving 9 bases not matched to a gene. This CDR3 is 15 amino acids long. CDR3 in amino acids: CASSPRTSRADEQYF. The CDR3 coding sequence is TGTGCCAGCTCACCCAGGACTAGCCGGGCCGACGAGCAGTACTTC.

This clonotype was detected only a few times. In nucleotides, the CDR3 is TGTGCCAGCTCACCACGTAATGGAAACACCATATATTTT. Translating gives CASSPRNGNTIYF. The chain combines TRBV18 with TRBJ1-3; D not resolved. There are 13 residues in the CDR3. Trimming shortened V by 1 base and J by 3 bases, and 4 bases separated the two germline ends. The germline V gene has CDR1 KGHSH and CDR2 LQKENI. The full variable domain, its missing parts supplied by reference TRBV18 and TRBJ1-3, is NAGVMQNPRHLVRRRGQEARLRCSPMKGHSHVYWYRQLPEEGLKFMVYLQKENIIDESGMPKERFSAEFPKEGPSILRIQQVVRGDSAAYFCASSPRNGNTIYFGEGSWLTVV.

At least ten counts were recorded for this clonotype. The chain links TRBV11-2 to TRBJ1-4; D is unclear. Trimming shortened V by 3 bases and J by 0 bases, and 8 bases separated the two germline ends. Germline CDR1 reads SGHAT; CDR2 reads FQNNGV. This CDR3 spans 15 amino acids. CDR3 region: CASSLFYSTNEKLFF. For the CDR3, the DNA is TGTGCCAGCAGCTTGTTCTACTCAACTAATGAAAAACTGTTTTTT.

This clonotype came up many times. V usage is TRBV20-1 and J usage is TRBJ2-1; D gene unclear. There are 13 residues in the CDR3. Trimming pared 3 bases from V and 8 bases from J, leaving 14 bases between. Germline V gives CDR1 DFQATT, CDR2 SNEGSKA (reference sequence). In DNA form, the CDR3 reads TGCAGTGCTAGGGGTCTGCTCCCCCATGAGCAGTTCTTC. Translation: CSARGLLPHEQFF.

This clonotype was seen a few times. A much bigger clone sits one base away, suggesting this may be a read error. The V call is TRBV20-1, the J call TRBJ1-4, with 9 bases aligning to TRBD1. Germline V gene sequence: CDR1 DFQATT, CDR2 SNEGSKA (reference sequence). The CDR3 consists of 15 residues. The CDR3 spells CSARVQGAIREKLSF. The CDR3, as DNA: TGCAGTGCTAGAGTACAGGGGGCGATAAGAGAAAAACTGTCTTTT.

This clonotype has at least ten counts. The chain combines TRBV27 with TRBJ2-3; D not certain. Germline CDR1 is MNHEY and CDR2 is SMNVEV (reference sequence). The CDR3 is 15 residues long. Trimming cost V 6 bases and J 5 bases, with 18 bases left between them. CDR3 loop: CASRPLADGQDTQYF. Written as DNA, the CDR3 is TGTGCCAGCAGGCCCCTTGCGGATGGGCAAGATACGCAGTATTTT.

This clonotype was detected many times. The chain uses TRBV18 and TRBJ2-7; no reliable D call. V lost 3 bases, J lost 7 bases, and 10 bases lay in between. CDR3 length equals 12 residues. The germline V gene has CDR1 KGHSH and CDR2 LQKENI. The chain's CDR3 is CASSPVPVEQYF. In nucleotides, the CDR3 is TGTGCCAGCTCACCGGTTCCGGTGGAGCAGTACTTC.

This clonotype was recorded at least ten times. V usage is TRBV11-2 and J usage is TRBJ2-7; D is ambiguous. This CDR3 has 13 residues. The V gene's germline CDR1 is SGHAT and CDR2 FQNNGV. The V gene lost 5 bases and the J gene lost 3 bases, with 11 bases spanning the gap. The CDR3 coding sequence is TGTGCCAGCAGCCCAGTCGCTGTCTACGAGCAGTACTTC. Translated, it gives CASSPVAVYEQYF.

Here the CDR3 reads CASSFPRTSGSSSYNEQFF. DNA for the CDR3: TGTGCCAGCAGTTTTCCCCGGACTAGCGGAAGTAGCTCCTACAATGAGCAGTTCTTC. This rearrangement joins TRBV27 to TRBJ2-1; 10 nucleotides line up with TRBD2. The CDR3 totals 19 residues. The germline CDR1 and CDR2 sequences are MNHEY and SMNVEV (reference sequence). V shed 3 bases and J 0 bases; nucleotides not matched to a gene: 11.

This clonotype was counted between two and nine times. The chain couples TRBV12-3 or TRBV12-4 to TRBJ1-5; no reliable D call. The V end was cut by 7 bases, the J end by 4 bases, with 11 bases between. This CDR3 contains 13 residues. CDR3 DNA: TGTGCCAGCACCCTGAACAGAAATCAGCCCCAGCATTTT. It translates to CASTLNRNQPQHF.

This clonotype was found many times. This rearrangement joins TRBV11-2 to TRBJ2-5; D possibly corresponds to TRBD1 (6 bases). V shed 5 bases and J shed 2 bases, with 12 bases lying between them. Germline CDR1 reads SGHAT; CDR2 reads FQNNGV. The CDR3 contains 14 residues. The CDR3 DNA reads as TGTGCCAGCAGCCCTAACAGGGTACAAGAGACCCAGTACTTC. Residues: CASSPNRVQETQYF.

The chain uses TRBV7-3 and TRBJ2-7; 10 nucleotides line up with TRBD2. V was pared by 5 bases and J by 0 bases, with 7 bases of the junction left unmatched. The CDR3 has 16 amino acids. Germline V lookup: CDR1 SGHTA, CDR2 FQGTGA. CDR3 nucleotide sequence: TGTGCCAGCAGCCTAGCGGGAGCCCCAAGCTCCTACGAGCAGTACTTC. Its translation: CASSLAGAPSSYEQYF.

For this clonotype: A much more abundant neighbour one base away suggests this may be a read error. The conserved phenylalanine or tryptophan is not found at the CDR3 terminus, so this likely reflects a read error. This sequence joins TRBV28 and TRBJ2-5; weak D call: TRBD1 (6 bases). V was shortened by 11 bases and J by 1 base, with 20 bases between the two germline ends. From germline, CDR1 is MDHEN and CDR2 SYDVKM. This CDR3 comprises 15 residues. CDR3 nucleotide sequence: TGTGCCTCAAAAGGCTCTCTAGGGGGCCAAGAGACCCAGTACCTC. This gives the protein CASKGSLGGQETQYL.

This clonotype was seen ten or more times. This chain joins TRBV20-1 and TRBJ2-1; 9 nucleotides align to TRBD2. Germline assignment: CDR1 DFQATT and CDR2 SNEGSKA (reference sequence). With 2 bases clipped from V and 2 bases from J, the junction kept 1 base outside the gene matches. CDR3 length: 14 residues. The chain's CDR3 is CSARLAGTYNEQFF. The DNA for the CDR3 is TGCAGTGCTAGACTAGCGGGAACCTACAATGAGCAGTTCTTC.

The chain joins TRBV12-3 or TRBV12-4 to TRBJ2-1; 10 bases agree with TRBD2. The CDR3 sequence is 18 residues long. Unmatched junction bases numbered 13, after V lost 8 bases and J lost 0 bases. CDR3 coding DNA: TGTGCCAGCGTCCTAGCGGGAGACTTTTCGAGCTCCTACAATGAGCAGTTCTTC. Protein product: CASVLAGDFSSSYNEQFF.

The V and J genes are TRBV12-3 or TRBV12-4 and TRBJ1-3; a weak D match, TRBD1 (6 bases). This CDR3 spans 14 amino acids. With 11 bases removed from V and 2 bases from J, the gap between germline ends came to 16 bases. CDR3 bases: TGTGCCGCAAAAATGGGGGGGCCTGGAAACACCATATATTTT. Its protein product is CAAKMGGPGNTIYF.

The J gene is TRBJ2-1, the V gene TRBV6-2 or TRBV6-3, with 7 positions matching TRBD2. CDR3 length: 15 amino acids. V was clipped by 2 bases and J by 5 bases; unmatched bases: 6. CDR1 and CDR2 from the germline V gene are MNHEY and SVGEGT. The CDR3 DNA sequence: TGTGCCAGCAGTTACGACGCTAGCGGAAACAATGAGCAGTTCTTC. Residues: CASSYDASGNNEQFF.

V and J are TRBV19 and TRBJ2-1; D may be TRBD1 (6 bases). The CDR3 is 14 amino acids. Germline V gene sequence: CDR1 LNHDA, CDR2 SQIVND (reference sequence). Between the trimmed V and J ends, which lost 3 bases and 5 bases, there was a span of 11 bases. Written as DNA, the CDR3 is TGTGCCAGTAGTATGAGGGGGATTAACAATGAGCAGTTCTTC. Residues: CASSMRGINNEQFF. The variable domain in full, completed from reference TRBV19 and TRBJ2-1, reads DGGITQSPKYLFRKEGQNVTLSCEQNLNHDAMYWYRQDPGQGLRLIYYSQIVNDFQKGDIAEGYSVSREKKESFPLTVTSAQKNPTAFYLCASSMRGINNEQFFGPGTRLTVL.

This clonotype was observed a handful of times. The chain has TRBV27 and TRBJ2-7; 9 bases agree with TRBD1. The CDR3 loop spans 14 amino acids. The V gene end was trimmed by 6 bases and the J gene end by 3 bases; junction bases not matched to a gene: 6. Germline CDR1 MNHEY, CDR2 SMNVEV (reference sequence). The CDR3: CASRAGTGLYEQYF. The CDR3 DNA follows: TGTGCCAGCAGGGCCGGGACAGGGCTCTACGAGCAGTACTTC.

This clonotype was detected only a few times. The V call is TRBV13, the J call TRBJ1-2; 11 nucleotides match TRBD1. This CDR3 has 16 amino acids. V lost 5 bases, J lost 4 bases, and 9 bases stayed unmatched. CDR1 is PRHDT, CDR2 FYEKMQ, per germline (reference sequence). In DNA, the CDR3 is TGTGCCAGCAGCGGACGGGGACAGGGGGGCGGCTATGGCTACACCTTC. This encodes CASSGRGQGGGYGYTF.

In regard to this clonotype: A read error may account for a junction end that differs from germline. The rearrangement uses TRBV19 and TRBJ2-6, with D possibly called TRBD1 or TRBD2 (5 bases each). This CDR3 is built from 18 residues. CDR1 and CDR2 from the germline V gene are LNHDA and SQIVND (reference sequence). The DNA for the CDR3 is TGTGCCAGTAGTGCCATGATGGGGATTTCGGACGGGGCCGACGTCCTGACTTTC. Residues: CASSAMMGISDGADVLTF. Variable domain in full (rest from reference TRBV19 and TRBJ2-6): DGGITQSPKYLFRKEGQNVTLSCEQNLNHDAMYWYRQDPGQGLRLIYYSQIVNDFQKGDIAEGYSVSREKKESFPLTVTSAQKNPTAFYLCASSAMMGISDGADVLTFGAGSRLTVL.

The J gene is TRBJ2-5, the V gene TRBV6-2 or TRBV6-3, with no clear D. The CDR3 is made up of 14 amino acids. Trimming took off 7 bases at V and 2 bases at J, with 14 bases between the two ends. Germline assignment: CDR1 MNHEY and CDR2 SVGEGT. The CDR3 bases are TGTGCCAGCAACCCCGGTGTGGGGCAAGAGACCCAGTACTTC. Translated: CASNPGVGQETQYF.

This clonotype was recorded many times. The chain carries TRBV11-1 and TRBJ2-7, with 9 bases identical to TRBD2. Trimming removed 5 bases from V and 5 bases from J; junction bases left unmatched: 4. Germline V gene lookup returns CDR1 SGHAT and CDR2 FQDESV (reference sequence). The CDR3 has 13 amino acids. The CDR3 DNA reads TGTGCCAGCAGCCGGACTAGCGTGGACGAGCAGTACTTC. Its protein product is CASSRTSVDEQYF.

This chain links TRBV7-3 with TRBJ2-2, with a weak D call TRBD2 (5 bases). Germline V lookup: CDR1 SGHTA, CDR2 FQGTGA. The V and J ends lost 5 bases and 1 base respectively, with 14 bases between them. The CDR3 consists of 16 residues. The CDR3 DNA reads TGTGCCAGCAGCCCCTTAAGAGAGGGGAACACCGGGGAGCTGTTTTTT. Amino acid sequence: CASSPLREGNTGELFF. The whole variable domain, remainder taken from reference TRBV7-3 and TRBJ2-2, is GAGVSQTPSNKVTEKGKYVELRCDPISGHTALYWYRQSLGQGPEFLIYFQGTGAADDSGLPNDRFFAVRPEGSVSTLKIQRTERGDSAVYLCASSPLREGNTGELFFGEGSRLTVL.